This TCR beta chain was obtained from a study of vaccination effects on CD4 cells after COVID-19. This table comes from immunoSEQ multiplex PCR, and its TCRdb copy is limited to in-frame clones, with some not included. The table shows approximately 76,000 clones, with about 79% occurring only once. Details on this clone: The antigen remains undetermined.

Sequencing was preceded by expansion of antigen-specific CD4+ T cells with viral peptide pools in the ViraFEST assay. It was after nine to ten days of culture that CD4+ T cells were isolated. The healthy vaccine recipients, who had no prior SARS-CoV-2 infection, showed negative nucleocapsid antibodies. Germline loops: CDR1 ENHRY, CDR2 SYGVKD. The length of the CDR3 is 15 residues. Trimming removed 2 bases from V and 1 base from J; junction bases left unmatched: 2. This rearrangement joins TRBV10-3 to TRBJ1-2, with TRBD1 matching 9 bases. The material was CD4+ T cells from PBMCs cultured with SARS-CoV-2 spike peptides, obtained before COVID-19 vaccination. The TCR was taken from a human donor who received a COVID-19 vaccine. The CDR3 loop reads CAISEPGQGNYGYTF. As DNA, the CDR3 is TGTGCCATCAGTGAGCCGGGACAGGGTAACTATGGCTACACCTTC.